This TCR beta chain originates from a study of beta chain features in type 1 diabetes. There are a few counts of this clone. Its antigen is not known. V shed 2 bases and J 8 bases; nucleotides not matched to a gene: 10. This CDR3 has 16 amino acids. Germline CDR1 reads KGHSH; CDR2 reads LQKENI. Sequenced material consisted of expressed TCRB transcripts (all of the isolated RNA was reverse transcribed). The method was immunoSEQ multiplex PCR; TCRdb's version includes in-frame clones alone and lacks a portion of them. The sample has 310,000 or so clones; around 9% are singletons. The study's findings and limits: Across all four CD4+ subsets, people with type 1 diabetes showed modestly shorter TCRB CDR3s.

The V call is TRBV18, the J call TRBJ1-2; 11 bases fit TRBD1. The sequence came from a man in his thirties or forties with type 1 diabetes. Sample: central memory CD4+ T cells from blood. The chain's CDR3 is CASSPTSQDRGHGYTF. The CDR3 bases are TGTGCCAGCTCACCAACATCCCAGGACAGGGGGCACGGCTACACCTTC.